This entry features one T cell receptor (beta chain) sequence. The antigen remains undetermined. This sample is drawn from a study of cytomegalovirus exposure and HLA in healthy donors. Study-wide points: A later analysis reportedly found that, within productive TCRs, an Asian-associated ancestry cluster had fewer N-insertions than the mean observed across the approximately 690 donors. Available immune exposure information was restricted to CMV serostatus only.

There were likely unrecorded immune exposures, though donors were nominally healthy when sampled. V lost 2 bases to trimming and J lost 5 bases; unmatched junction nucleotides: 6. From germline, CDR1 is SGDLS and CDR2 YYNGEE. CDR3 length: 15 amino acids. Vbeta (60) and Jbeta (13) primers were used in the PCR. Measured with immunoSEQ multiplex PCR; TCRdb has only the in-frame clones, and not every one. The sample records 150,000 to 200,000 clones, roughly 65% being singletons. Material: PBMCs. The genes are TRBV9 and TRBJ1-4; 7 bases map to TRBD1. The sequence came from a man aged 18-30 years in good health and CMV-seropositive. The CDR3 is CASSVLGGGNEKLFF. As DNA, the CDR3 is TGTGCCAGCAGCGTCTTAGGGGGCGGCAATGAAAAACTGTTTTTT.